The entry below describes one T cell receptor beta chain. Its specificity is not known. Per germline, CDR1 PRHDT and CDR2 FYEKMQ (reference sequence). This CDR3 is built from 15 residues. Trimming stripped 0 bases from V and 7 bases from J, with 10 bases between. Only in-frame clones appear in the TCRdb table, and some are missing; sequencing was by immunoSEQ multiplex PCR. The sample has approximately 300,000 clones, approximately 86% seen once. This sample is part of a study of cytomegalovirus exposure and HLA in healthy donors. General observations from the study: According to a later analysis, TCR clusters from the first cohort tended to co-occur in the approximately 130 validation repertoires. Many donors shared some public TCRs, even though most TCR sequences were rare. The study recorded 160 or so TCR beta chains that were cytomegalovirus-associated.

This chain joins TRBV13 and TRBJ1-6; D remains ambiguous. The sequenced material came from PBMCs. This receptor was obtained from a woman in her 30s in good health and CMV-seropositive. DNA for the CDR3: TGTGCCAGCAGCTTAGGTCGCGGGGAGAATTCACCCCTCCACTTT. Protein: CASSLGRGENSPLHF.